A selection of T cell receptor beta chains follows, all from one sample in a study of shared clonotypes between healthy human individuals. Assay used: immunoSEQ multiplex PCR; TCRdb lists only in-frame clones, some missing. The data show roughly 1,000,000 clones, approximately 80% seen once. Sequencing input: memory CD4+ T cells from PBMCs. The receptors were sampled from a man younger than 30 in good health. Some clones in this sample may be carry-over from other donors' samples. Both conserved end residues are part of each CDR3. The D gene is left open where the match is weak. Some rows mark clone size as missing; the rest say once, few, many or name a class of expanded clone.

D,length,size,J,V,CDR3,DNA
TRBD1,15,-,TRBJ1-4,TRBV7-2,CASSPRGGTNEKLFF,TGTGCCAGCAGCCCGCGAGGGGGCACTAATGAAAAACTGTTTTTT
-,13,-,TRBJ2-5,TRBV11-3,CASSLGASLTQYF,TGTGCCAGCAGCTTAGGGGCCTCACTGACCCAGTACTTC
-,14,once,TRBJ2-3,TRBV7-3,CASSLRGGTDTQYF,TGTGCCAGCAGCTTAAGGGGAGGCACAGATACGCAGTATTTT
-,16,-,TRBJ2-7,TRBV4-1,CASSQGLSGLRAEQYF,TGCGCCAGCAGCCAGGGATTATCGGGACTCCGGGCCGAGCAGTACTTC
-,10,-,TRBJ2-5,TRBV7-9,CASTLGTQYF,TGTGCCAGCACCCTCGGGACCCAGTACTTC
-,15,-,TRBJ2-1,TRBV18,CASSPSTSSYNEQFF,TGTGCCAGCTCACCAAGCACGAGCTCCTACAATGAGCAGTTCTTC
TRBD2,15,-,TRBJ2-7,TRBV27,CASRGTGTSGGEQYF,TGTGCCAGCAGGGGTACCGGGACTAGCGGTGGGGAGCAGTACTTC
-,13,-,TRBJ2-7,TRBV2,CASSGQTGQGQYF,TGTGCCAGCAGCGGACAGACAGGACAAGGGCAGTACTTC
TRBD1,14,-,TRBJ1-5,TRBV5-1,CASSSGQPNQPQHF,TGCGCCAGCAGCTCGGGACAGCCTAATCAGCCCCAGCATTTT
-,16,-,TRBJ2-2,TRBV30,CAWGRGLAGTAGELFF,TGTGCCTGGGGCAGGGGGCTAGCGGGTACAGCAGGGGAGCTGTTTTTT
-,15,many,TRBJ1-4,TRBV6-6,CASSYGSGAGEKLFF,TGTGCCAGCAGTTACGGATCCGGGGCGGGTGAAAAACTGTTTTTT
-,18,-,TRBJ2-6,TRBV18,CASSPPGTSPSGANVLTF,TGTGCCAGCTCACCCCCAGGGACATCTCCTTCTGGGGCCAACGTCCTGACTTTC
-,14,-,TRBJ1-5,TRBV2,CASTQDSLGQPQHF,TGTGCCAGCACCCAAGACAGTCTTGGGCAGCCCCAGCATTTT
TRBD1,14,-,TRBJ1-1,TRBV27,CASRTRGPNTEAFF,TGTGCCAGTAGAACCAGGGGGCCTAACACTGAAGCTTTCTTT
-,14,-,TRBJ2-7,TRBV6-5,CASSYLVSSYEQYF,TGTGCCAGCAGTTATCTGGTCAGCTCCTACGAGCAGTACTTC
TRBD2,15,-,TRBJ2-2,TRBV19,CASRAPGGGTGELFF,TGTGCCAGTAGGGCTCCGGGCGGGGGAACCGGGGAGCTGTTTTTT
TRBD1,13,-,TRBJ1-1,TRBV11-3,CASSRTGSTEAFF,TGTGCCAGCAGCAGGACAGGGAGCACTGAAGCTTTCTTT
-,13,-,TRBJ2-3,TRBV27,CASSLEGLDTQYF,TGTGCCAGCAGTTTAGAAGGGCTAGATACGCAGTATTTT
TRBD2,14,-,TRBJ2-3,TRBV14,CASSQRLAMDTQYF,TGTGCCAGCAGCCAACGACTAGCGATGGATACGCAGTATTTT
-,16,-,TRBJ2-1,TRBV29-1,CSVDVGTAGAYNEQFF,TGCAGCGTTGACGTCGGGACGGCTGGGGCCTACAATGAGCAGTTCTTC
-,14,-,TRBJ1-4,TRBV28,CASSFSRGSEKLFF,TGTGCCAGCAGTTTCAGCAGGGGAAGTGAAAAACTGTTTTTT
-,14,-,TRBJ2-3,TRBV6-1,CASSEARSTDTQYF,TGTGCCAGCAGTGAAGCCCGTAGCACAGATACGCAGTATTTT
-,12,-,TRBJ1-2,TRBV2,CASSGQSYGYTF,TGTGCCAGCAGTGGCCAGAGCTATGGCTACACCTTC
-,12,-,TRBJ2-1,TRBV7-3,CASSLPPAEQFF,TGTGCCAGCAGCTTGCCCCCGGCTGAGCAGTTCTTC
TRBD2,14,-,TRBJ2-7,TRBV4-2,CASSRGGPSYEQYF,TGTGCCAGCTCCCGGGGGGGCCCCTCCTACGAGCAGTACTTC
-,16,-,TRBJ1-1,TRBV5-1,CASSLQTTGTNTEAFF,TGCGCCAGCAGTCTTCAAACAACAGGGACTAACACTGAAGCTTTCTTT